Below, 3 T cell receptor beta chains from the same sample are listed, as sequenced in a study of Ad26.COV2.S vaccination and SARS-CoV-2 variants. Treatment described: some 20 received Ad26.COV2.S at low or high dose, single or two shots; roughly 5 received placebo; per-sample allocation not given. Repertoires come from day 63 after the first vaccine or placebo injection. Repertoires were generated with immunoSEQ multiplex PCR, while TCRdb's copy carries only in-frame clones and drops some. The sample lists about 430,000 clones, approximately 90% seen once, with 9% to 15% in the top ten. Sample: peripheral blood, taken in a trial of Ad26.COV2.S vaccine versus placebo. These receptors all stem from a person aged 18-65 years who received the Ad26.COV2.S COVID-19 vaccine or a placebo.

The chain has TRBV19 and TRBJ2-1; TRBD1 is a possible D gene (5 bases). Germline V lookup: CDR1 LNHDA, CDR2 SQIVND (reference sequence). The CDR3 sequence is 13 residues long. V dropped 8 bases and J dropped 6 bases, with 14 bases sitting between them. CDR3 in amino acids: CASRTDQGNEQFF. As DNA, the CDR3 is TGTGCCAGTCGTACGGACCAGGGCAATGAGCAGTTCTTC.

This clone appeared a few times. This rearrangement joins TRBV6-5 to TRBJ2-7; D unresolved. Germline V gene lookup returns CDR1 MNHEY and CDR2 SVGAGI. The CDR3 extends over 11 amino acids. V lost 0 bases, J lost 9 bases, and 6 bases lay in between. The chain's CDR3 is CASSYSRRQYF. For the CDR3, the DNA is TGTGCCAGCAGTTACTCGAGGAGGCAGTACTTC.

The chain employs TRBV7-2 and TRBJ1-2, with D tentatively TRBD1 (6 bases). Trimming stripped 4 bases from V and 5 bases from J, with 17 bases between. Germline V gene sequence: CDR1 SGHTA, CDR2 FQGNSA. This CDR3 spans 15 amino acids. CDR3 DNA sequence: TGTGCCAGCAGCTCTTACCAGACAGGCGCTTATGGCTACACCTTC. It codes for CASSSYQTGAYGYTF.